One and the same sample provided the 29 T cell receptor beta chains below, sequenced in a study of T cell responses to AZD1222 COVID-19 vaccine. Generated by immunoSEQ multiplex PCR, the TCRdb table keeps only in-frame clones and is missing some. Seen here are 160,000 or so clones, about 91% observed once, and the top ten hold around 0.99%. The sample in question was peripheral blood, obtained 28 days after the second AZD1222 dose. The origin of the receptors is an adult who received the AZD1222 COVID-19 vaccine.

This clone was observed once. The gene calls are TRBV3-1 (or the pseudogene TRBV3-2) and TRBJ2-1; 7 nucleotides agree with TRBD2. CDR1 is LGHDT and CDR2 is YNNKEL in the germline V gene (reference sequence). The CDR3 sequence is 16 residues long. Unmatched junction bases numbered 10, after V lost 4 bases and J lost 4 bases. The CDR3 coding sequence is TGTGCCAGCAGCCGCCCGGGCGGGGGACCTTACAATGAGCAGTTCTTC. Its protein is CASSRPGGGPYNEQFF.

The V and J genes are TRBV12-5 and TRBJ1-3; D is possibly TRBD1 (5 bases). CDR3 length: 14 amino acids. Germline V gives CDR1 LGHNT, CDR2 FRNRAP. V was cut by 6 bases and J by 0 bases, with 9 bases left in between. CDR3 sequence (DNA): TGTGCTAGTGGCCCGGGACTCTCTGGAAACACCATATATTTT. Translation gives CASGPGLSGNTIYF.

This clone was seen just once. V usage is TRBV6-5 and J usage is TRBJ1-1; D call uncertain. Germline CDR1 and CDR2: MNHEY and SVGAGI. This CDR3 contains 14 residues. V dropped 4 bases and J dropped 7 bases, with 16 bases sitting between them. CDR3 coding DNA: TGTGCCAGCAGTTTAAACTTGGGGTCATATGAAGCTTTCTTT. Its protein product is CASSLNLGSYEAFF.

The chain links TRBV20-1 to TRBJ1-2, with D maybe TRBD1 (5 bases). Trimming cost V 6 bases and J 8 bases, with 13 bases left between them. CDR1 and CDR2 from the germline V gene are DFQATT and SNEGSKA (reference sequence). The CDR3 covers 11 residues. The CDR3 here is CSARGPGGYTF. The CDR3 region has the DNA TGCAGTGCGAGGGGACCGGGGGGCTACACCTTC.

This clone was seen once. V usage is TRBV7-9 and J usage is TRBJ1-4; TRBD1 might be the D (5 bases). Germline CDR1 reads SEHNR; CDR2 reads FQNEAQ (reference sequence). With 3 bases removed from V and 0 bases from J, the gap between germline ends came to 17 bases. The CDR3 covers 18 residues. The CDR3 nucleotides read TGTGCCAGCAGCTTCGACCGGGGGGGTTCGGCAACTAATGAAAAACTGTTTTTT. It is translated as CASSFDRGGSATNEKLFF.

CDR3 sequence: CASSPRTEPGNTIYF. In DNA form, the CDR3 reads TGTGCCAGCTCACCTAGGACGGAGCCTGGAAACACCATATATTTT. The V gene is TRBV18, the J gene TRBJ1-3; no firm D call. This CDR3 region has 15 residues. Per germline, CDR1 KGHSH and CDR2 LQKENI. Trimming pared 3 bases from V and 2 bases from J, leaving 11 bases between. Supplemented by reference TRBV18 and TRBJ1-3, the full variable domain reads NAGVMQNPRHLVRRRGQEARLRCSPMKGHSHVYWYRQLPEEGLKFMVYLQKENIIDESGMPKERFSAEFPKEGPSILRIQQVVRGDSAAYFCASSPRTEPGNTIYFGEGSWLTVV.

The CDR3 loop is CASSSTGRGTEAFF. The CDR3 DNA is TGTGCCAGCAGTTCGACGGGCCGCGGGACTGAAGCTTTCTTT. V and J are TRBV6-6 and TRBJ1-1; D remains unclear. V was shortened by 4 bases and J by 5 bases, with 14 bases between the two germline ends. The CDR3 is made up of 14 amino acids. Germline CDR1 reads MNHNY; CDR2 reads SVGAGI (reference sequence).

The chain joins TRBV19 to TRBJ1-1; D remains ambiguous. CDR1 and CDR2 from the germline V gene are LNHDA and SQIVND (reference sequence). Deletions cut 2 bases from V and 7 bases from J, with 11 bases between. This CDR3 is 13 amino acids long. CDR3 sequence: CASSIRTDDEAFF. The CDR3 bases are TGTGCCAGTAGTATAAGGACGGATGATGAAGCTTTCTTT.

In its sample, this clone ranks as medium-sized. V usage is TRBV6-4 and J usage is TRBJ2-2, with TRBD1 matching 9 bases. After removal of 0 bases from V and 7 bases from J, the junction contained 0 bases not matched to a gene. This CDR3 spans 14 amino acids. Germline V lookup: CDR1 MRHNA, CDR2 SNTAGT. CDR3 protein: CASSDSTGGGELFF. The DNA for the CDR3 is TGTGCCAGCAGTGACTCGACAGGGGGCGGGGAGCTGTTTTTT.

CDR3: CASSSNVAENTIYF. CDR3 nucleotide sequence: TGTGCCAGCAGCTCCAACGTGGCGGAGAACACCATATATTTT. The gene calls are TRBV9 and TRBJ1-3; D is undetermined. This CDR3 contains 14 residues. Germline lookup yields CDR1 SGDLS and CDR2 YYNGEE. V was cut by 4 bases and J by 7 bases, with 15 bases left in between.

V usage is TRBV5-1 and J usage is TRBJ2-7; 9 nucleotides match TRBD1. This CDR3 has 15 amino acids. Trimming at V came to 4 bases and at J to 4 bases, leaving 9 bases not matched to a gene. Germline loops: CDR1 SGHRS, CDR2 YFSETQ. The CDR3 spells CASSITGTGSYEQYF. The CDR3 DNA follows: TGCGCCAGCAGCATAACCGGGACAGGGAGTTACGAGCAGTACTTC.

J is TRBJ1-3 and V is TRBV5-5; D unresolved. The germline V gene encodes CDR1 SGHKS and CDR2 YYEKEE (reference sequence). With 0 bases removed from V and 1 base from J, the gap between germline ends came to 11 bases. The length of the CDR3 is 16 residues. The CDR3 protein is CASSLAPPVSGNTIYF. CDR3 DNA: TGTGCCAGCAGCTTGGCCCCTCCCGTATCTGGAAACACCATATATTTT.

The CDR3 coding sequence is TGTGCCAGCAGCCCGTCGGGGGGGACGGCTGGCTACACCTTC. It codes for CASSPSGGTAGYTF. The chain is built from TRBV3-1 (or the pseudogene TRBV3-2) and TRBJ1-2; TRBD1 is a possible D gene (5 bases). CDR1 and CDR2 (germline): LGHDT, YNNKEL (reference sequence). V was trimmed by 4 bases and J by 7 bases, leaving 16 bases between them. There are 14 residues in the CDR3.

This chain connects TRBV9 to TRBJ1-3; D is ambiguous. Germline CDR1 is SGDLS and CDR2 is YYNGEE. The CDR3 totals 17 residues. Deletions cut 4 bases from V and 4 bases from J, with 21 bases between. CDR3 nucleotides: TGTGCCAGCAGCACCCAACCCTTATCTCTAGCAGGAAACACCATATATTTT. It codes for CASSTQPLSLAGNTIYF.

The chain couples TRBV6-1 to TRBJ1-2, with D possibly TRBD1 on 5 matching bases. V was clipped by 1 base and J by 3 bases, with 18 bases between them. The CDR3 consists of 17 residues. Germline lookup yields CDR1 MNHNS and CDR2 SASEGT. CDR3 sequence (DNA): TGTGCCAGCAGTGAAGTCGGGTTTGTCAGGGCGGACTATGGCTACACCTTC. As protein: CASSEVGFVRADYGYTF.

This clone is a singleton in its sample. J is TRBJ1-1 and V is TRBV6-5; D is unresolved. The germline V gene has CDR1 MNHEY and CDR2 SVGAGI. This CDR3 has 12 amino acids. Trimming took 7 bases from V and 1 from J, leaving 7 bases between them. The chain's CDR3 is CASIFANTEAFF. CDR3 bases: TGTGCCAGCATATTCGCGAACACTGAAGCTTTCTTT.

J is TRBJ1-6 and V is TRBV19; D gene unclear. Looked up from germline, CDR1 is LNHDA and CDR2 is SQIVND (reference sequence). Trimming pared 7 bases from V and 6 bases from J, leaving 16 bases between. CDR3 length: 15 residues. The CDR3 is CASTKLTEGNSPLHF. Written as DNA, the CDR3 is TGTGCCAGTACTAAACTAACGGAGGGTAATTCACCCCTCCACTTT.

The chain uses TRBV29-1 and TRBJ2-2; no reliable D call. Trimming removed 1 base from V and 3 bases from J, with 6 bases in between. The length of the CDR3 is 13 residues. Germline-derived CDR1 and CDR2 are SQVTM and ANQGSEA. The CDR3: CSVEGRYTGELFF. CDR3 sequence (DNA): TGCAGCGTTGAAGGCAGATACACCGGGGAGCTGTTTTTT.

CDR3 sequence: CASRMGQGARGYTF. The CDR3 DNA is TGTGCCAGCAGGATGGGACAGGGGGCGCGAGGCTACACCTTC. V gene TRBV27 combines with J gene TRBJ1-2, with 12 bases fitting TRBD1. Germline V CDR1 and CDR2: MNHEY, SMNVEV (reference sequence). The CDR3 runs 14 residues. V was pared by 6 bases and J by 8 bases, with 7 bases of the junction left unmatched.

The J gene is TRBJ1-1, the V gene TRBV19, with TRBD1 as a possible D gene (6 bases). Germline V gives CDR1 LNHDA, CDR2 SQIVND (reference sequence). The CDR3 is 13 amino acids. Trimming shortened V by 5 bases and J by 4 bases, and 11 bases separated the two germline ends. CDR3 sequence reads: CASSGRGVTEAFF. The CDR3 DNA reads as TGTGCCAGTAGTGGGAGGGGGGTCACTGAAGCTTTCTTT.

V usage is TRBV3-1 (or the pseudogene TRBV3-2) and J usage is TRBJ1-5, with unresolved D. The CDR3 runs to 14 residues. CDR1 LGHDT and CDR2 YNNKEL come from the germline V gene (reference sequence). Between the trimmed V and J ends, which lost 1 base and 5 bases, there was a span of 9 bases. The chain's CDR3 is CASSQGTFHQPQHF. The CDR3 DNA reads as TGTGCCAGCAGCCAAGGGACCTTCCATCAGCCCCAGCATTTT.

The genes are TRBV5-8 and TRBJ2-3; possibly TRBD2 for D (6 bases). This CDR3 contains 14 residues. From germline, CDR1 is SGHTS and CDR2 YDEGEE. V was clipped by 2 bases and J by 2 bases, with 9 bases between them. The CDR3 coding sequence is TGTGCCAGCAGCTTTTGGGGGGACACAGATACGCAGTATTTT. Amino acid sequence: CASSFWGDTDTQYF. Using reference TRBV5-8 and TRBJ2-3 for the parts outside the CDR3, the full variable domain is EAGVTQSPTHLIKTRGQQATLRCSPISGHTSVYWYQQALGLGLQFLLWYDEGEERNRGNFPPRFSGRQFPNYSSELNVNALELEDSALYLCASSFWGDTDTQYFGPGTRLTVL.

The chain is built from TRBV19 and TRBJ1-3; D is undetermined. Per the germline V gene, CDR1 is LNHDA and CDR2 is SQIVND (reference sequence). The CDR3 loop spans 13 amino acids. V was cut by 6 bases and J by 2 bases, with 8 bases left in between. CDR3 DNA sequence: TGTGCCAGTAGAGAAGCCGCTGGAAACACCATATATTTT. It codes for CASREAAGNTIYF.

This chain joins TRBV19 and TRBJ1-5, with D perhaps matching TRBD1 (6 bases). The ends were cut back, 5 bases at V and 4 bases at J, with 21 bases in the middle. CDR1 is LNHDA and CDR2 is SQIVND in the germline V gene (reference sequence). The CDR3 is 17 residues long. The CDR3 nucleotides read TGTGCCAGTAGTCCACCCCCAGGACAGCACGTTAATCAGCCCCAGCATTTT. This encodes CASSPPPGQHVNQPQHF.

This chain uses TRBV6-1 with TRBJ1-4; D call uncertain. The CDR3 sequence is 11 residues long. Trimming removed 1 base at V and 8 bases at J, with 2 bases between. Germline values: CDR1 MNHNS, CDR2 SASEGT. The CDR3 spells CASSEEEKLFF. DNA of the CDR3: TGTGCCAGCAGTGAAGAGGAAAAACTGTTTTTT.

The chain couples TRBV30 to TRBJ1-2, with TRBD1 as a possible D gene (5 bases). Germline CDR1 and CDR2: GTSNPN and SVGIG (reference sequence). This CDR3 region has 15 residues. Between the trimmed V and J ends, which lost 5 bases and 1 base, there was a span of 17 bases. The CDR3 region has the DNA TGTGCCTGGGGTGGCCCTGGGGGTGATAACTATGGCTACACCTTC. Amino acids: CAWGGPGGDNYGYTF.

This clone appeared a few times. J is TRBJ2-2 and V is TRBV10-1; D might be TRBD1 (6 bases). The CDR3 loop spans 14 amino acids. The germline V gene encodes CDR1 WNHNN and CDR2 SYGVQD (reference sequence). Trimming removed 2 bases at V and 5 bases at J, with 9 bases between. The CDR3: CASSEQGSTGELFF. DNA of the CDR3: TGCGCCAGCAGTGAGCAGGGGTCGACCGGGGAGCTGTTTTTT.

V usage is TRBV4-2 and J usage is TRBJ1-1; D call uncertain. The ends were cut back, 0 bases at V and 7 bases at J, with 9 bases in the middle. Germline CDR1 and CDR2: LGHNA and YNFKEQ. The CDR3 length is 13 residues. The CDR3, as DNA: TGTGCCAGCAGCCAAGATGAGGGCGGTGAAGCTTTCTTT. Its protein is CASSQDEGGEAFF.

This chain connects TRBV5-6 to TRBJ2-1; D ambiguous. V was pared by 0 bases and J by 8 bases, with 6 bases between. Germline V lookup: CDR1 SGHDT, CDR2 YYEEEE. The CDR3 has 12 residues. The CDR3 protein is CASSLGGYEQFF. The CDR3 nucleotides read TGTGCCAGCAGCTTGGGTGGGTATGAGCAGTTCTTC.